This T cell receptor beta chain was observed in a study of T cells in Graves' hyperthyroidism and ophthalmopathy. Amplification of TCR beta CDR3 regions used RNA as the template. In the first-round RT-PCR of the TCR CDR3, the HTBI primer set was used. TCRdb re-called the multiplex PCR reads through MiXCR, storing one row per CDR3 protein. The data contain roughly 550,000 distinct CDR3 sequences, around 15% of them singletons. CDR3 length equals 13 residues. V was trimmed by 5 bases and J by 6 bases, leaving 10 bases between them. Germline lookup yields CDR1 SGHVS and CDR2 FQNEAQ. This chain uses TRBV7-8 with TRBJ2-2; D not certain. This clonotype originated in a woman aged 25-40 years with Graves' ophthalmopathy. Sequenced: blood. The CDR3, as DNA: TGTGCCAGCAGCCCAGTATTGGCCGGGGAGCTGTTTTTT. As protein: CASSPVLAGELFF.